This T cell receptor beta chain was recovered during a study of cytomegalovirus exposure and HLA in healthy donors. Study-level points and caveats: Judged likely to be a sequencing artifact was a cluster of highly shared sequence variants.

In regard to this clone: Its target is unknown.

Germline V gene sequence: CDR1 LNHDA, CDR2 SQIVND (reference sequence). The junction had 18 bases not matched to a gene; V was cut back by 4 bases and J by 4 bases. The length of the CDR3 is 18 residues. The PCR used 60 Vbeta and 13 Jbeta primers. Method: immunoSEQ multiplex PCR; TCRdb's copy keeps in-frame clones and lacks some. Here the sample spans some 89,000 clones, just under 80% being singletons. This TCR was sampled from a woman in her forties in good health and CMV-seropositive. Source material: PBMCs. This chain joins TRBV19 and TRBJ2-7; 8 bases align to TRBD1. The CDR3, as DNA: TGTGCCAGTAGTACCACCGTCGACAGGGGCCAATTCTTATACGAGCAGTACTTC. Its translation: CASSTTVDRGQFLYEQYF.